These 23 T cell receptor beta chains originate from one sample sequenced in a study of blood T cell repertoires in COVID-19. The assay was immunoSEQ multiplex PCR, and TCRdb's table has in-frame clones only and misses some. The sample carries roughly 360,000 clones, roughly 90% recorded once. The sample taken for sequencing was PBMCs or T cells enriched from blood (not recorded which). The origin of the receptors is a woman in her thirties with acute COVID-19.

The gene calls are TRBV7-2 and TRBJ1-5; TRBD1 is a possible D gene (6 bases). The CDR3 runs 15 residues. Trimming left V 5 bases short and J 1 base short, with 12 bases between. Germline assignment: CDR1 SGHTA and CDR2 FQGNSA. The CDR3 reads CASSAGGASNQPQHF. CDR3 in DNA: TGTGCCAGCAGCGCGGGGGGCGCGAGCAATCAGCCCCAGCATTTT.

The V gene is TRBV9, the J gene TRBJ1-2, with 7 bases identical to TRBD1. V was clipped by 1 base and J by 2 bases; unmatched bases: 14. The CDR3 is 18 amino acids. From germline, CDR1 is SGDLS and CDR2 YYNGEE. The CDR3 DNA follows: TGTGCCAGCAGCGTATTTAGGGACAGTGGAATGTTCAACTATGGCTACACCTTC. Encoded protein: CASSVFRDSGMFNYGYTF.

The chain has TRBV5-1 and TRBJ1-1; TRBD1 matches 10 bases. The CDR3 is 18 residues long. Losses at the gene ends were 6 bases for V and 4 bases for J; bases not matched to a gene: 18. Germline V gene sequence: CDR1 SGHRS, CDR2 YFSETQ. In DNA, the CDR3 is TGCGCCAGCACACCGGGACAGGGGCCCCCTGGGGAGGGCACTGAAGCTTTCTTT. Residues: CASTPGQGPPGEGTEAFF.

This rearrangement joins TRBV7-2 to TRBJ2-2; a possible D gene is TRBD2 (7 bases). The CDR3 is 16 amino acids. Trimming left V 3 bases short and J 6 bases short, with 17 bases between. CDR1 SGHTA and CDR2 FQGNSA come from the germline V gene. The CDR3 DNA is TGTGCCAGCAGCTTCGAGGTTGCGGGGGCCGCCGGGGAGCTGTTTTTT. It codes for CASSFEVAGAAGELFF.

V is TRBV5-1 and J is TRBJ1-1, with TRBD1 matching over 8 bases. This CDR3 region has 15 residues. The V and J ends lost 4 bases and 0 bases, in that order; junction bases with no gene match: 5. Germline CDR1 reads SGHRS; CDR2 reads YFSETQ. This CDR3 is CASSRATGVNTEAFF. The CDR3 DNA follows: TGCGCCAGCAGCCGTGCGACAGGGGTGAACACTGAAGCTTTCTTT.

V gene TRBV12-5 combines with J gene TRBJ2-3; 10 nucleotides match TRBD2. Germline V lookup: CDR1 LGHNT, CDR2 FRNRAP. The CDR3 runs 20 residues. The junction had 18 bases not matched to a gene; V was cut back by 0 bases and J by 6 bases. The CDR3 loop is CASGLVLGASGGAGGDTQYF. The CDR3, as DNA: TGTGCTAGTGGTTTGGTCCTTGGGGCTAGCGGGGGAGCCGGTGGGGATACGCAGTATTTT.

This sequence joins TRBV6-5 and TRBJ1-2; D gene uncertain. V dropped 5 bases and J dropped 4 bases, with 11 bases sitting between them. CDR1 and CDR2 from the germline V gene are MNHEY and SVGAGI. This CDR3 has 13 residues. DNA of the CDR3: TGTGCCAGCAGTCCCCTAGGCCCCTATGGCTACACCTTC. This gives the protein CASSPLGPYGYTF.

The chain links TRBV5-6 to TRBJ1-1; 9 bases are a match to TRBD1. V dropped 4 bases and J dropped 11; count of bases not matched to a gene: 6. The CDR3 is made up of 12 amino acids. Germline CDR1 is SGHDT and CDR2 is YYEEEE. This chain's CDR3 is CASSPGQGMAFF. DNA of the CDR3: TGTGCCAGCAGCCCCGGACAGGGGATGGCTTTCTTT. The entire variable domain, with the rest obtained from reference TRBV5-6 and TRBJ1-1, is as follows: DAGVTQSPTHLIKTRGQQVTLRCSPKSGHDTVSWYQQALGQGPQFIFQYYEEEERQRGNFPDRFSGHQFPNYSSELNVNALLLGDSALYLCASSPGQGMAFFGQGTRLTVV.

This clone was found a few times. This chain links TRBV19 with TRBJ2-2, with TRBD1 matching over 8 bases. Germline V CDR1 and CDR2: LNHDA, SQIVND (reference sequence). V lost 7 bases and J lost 6; bases outside the gene matches: 7. The CDR3 has 14 amino acids. CDR3 nucleotide sequence: TGTGCCAGTATCAGGACAGGGACACCCGGGGAGCTGTTTTTT. Amino acids: CASIRTGTPGELFF. Together with reference TRBV19 and TRBJ2-2, the CDR3 gives the full variable domain: DGGITQSPKYLFRKEGQNVTLSCEQNLNHDAMYWYRQDPGQGLRLIYYSQIVNDFQKGDIAEGYSVSREKKESFPLTVTSAQKNPTAFYLCASIRTGTPGELFFGEGSRLTVL.

V gene TRBV19 combines with J gene TRBJ1-6, with 9 bases matching TRBD1. Looked up from germline, CDR1 is LNHDA and CDR2 is SQIVND (reference sequence). V lost 5 bases to trimming and J lost 4 bases; unmatched junction nucleotides: 3. The CDR3 runs to 15 residues. The CDR3 bases are TGTGCCAGTAGTCCGGGACAGGGTTATAATTCACCCCTCCACTTT. It is translated as CASSPGQGYNSPLHF.

The chain recombines TRBV2 with TRBJ1-5; D ambiguous. V was cut by 0 bases and J by 4 bases, with 16 bases left in between. This CDR3 region has 17 residues. Germline CDR1 SNHLY, CDR2 FYNNEI. The CDR3 spells CASSEASYPMYNQPQHF. The CDR3 bases are TGTGCCAGCAGTGAAGCGTCCTATCCAATGTATAATCAGCCCCAGCATTTT.

Concerning this clone itself: The sample contains more than one DNA sequence encoding this CDR3. The J gene is TRBJ2-3, the V gene TRBV10-1, with D possibly matching TRBD1 (6 bases). The germline V and J ends were trimmed by 3 bases and 6 bases, with 13 bases remaining between them. Germline V gives CDR1 WNHNN, CDR2 SYGVQD (reference sequence). CDR3 length: 14 amino acids. CDR3 protein: CASSDGGLGDTQYF. Written as DNA, the CDR3 is TGCGCCAGCAGTGATGGGGGCTTAGGGGATACGCAGTATTTT.

V gene TRBV6-5 combines with J gene TRBJ1-3; no definite D call. The germline V and J ends were trimmed by 6 bases and 3 bases, with 15 bases remaining between them. The CDR3 sequence is 15 residues long. Germline assignment: CDR1 MNHEY and CDR2 SVGAGI. CDR3 DNA: TGTGCCAGCAGCCCGCCTGGTAGAAGTGGAAACACCATATATTTT. This codes for CASSPPGRSGNTIYF.

This clone was observed a single time. V and J are TRBV19 and TRBJ1-1; 9 nucleotides line up with TRBD1. The CDR3 runs 13 residues. Germline V gene lookup returns CDR1 LNHDA and CDR2 SQIVND (reference sequence). V shed 5 bases and J 5 bases; nucleotides not matched to a gene: 3. The CDR3 is CASSWTGETEAFF. The DNA for the CDR3 is TGTGCCAGTAGTTGGACAGGGGAGACTGAAGCTTTCTTT.

The V call is TRBV9, the J call TRBJ2-2; possibly TRBD1 for D (6 bases). This CDR3 contains 16 residues. The V gene's germline CDR1 is SGDLS and CDR2 YYNGEE. V lost 4 bases and J 5 bases, leaving 18 bases between the germline ends. CDR3: CASSPRQAQWTGELFF. For the CDR3, the DNA is TGTGCCAGCAGCCCCCGACAGGCCCAGTGGACCGGGGAGCTGTTTTTT.

The chain carries TRBV5-6 and TRBJ1-1, with no clear D. Germline assignment: CDR1 SGHDT and CDR2 YYEEEE. The CDR3 is 14 amino acids. The V end was cut by 3 bases, the J end by 3 bases, with 12 bases between. CDR3 protein: CASSWNRADTEAFF. The CDR3 DNA reads as TGTGCCAGCAGCTGGAACAGAGCGGACACTGAAGCTTTCTTT.

V and J are TRBV9 and TRBJ2-7, with TRBD2 as a possible D gene (6 bases). CDR3 length: 14 amino acids. V lost 0 bases, J lost 0 bases, and 7 bases lay in between. Germline loops: CDR1 SGDLS, CDR2 YYNGEE. The CDR3 region has the DNA TGTGCCAGCAGCGTAGTAGCGGCCTCCTACGAGCAGTACTTC. Its protein is CASSVVAASYEQYF.

This chain links TRBV18 with TRBJ2-5; unclear D gene. CDR1 and CDR2 from the germline V gene are KGHSH and LQKENI. V was cut by 3 bases and J by 2 bases, with 10 bases left in between. The CDR3 has 14 residues. In DNA form, the CDR3 reads TGTGCCAGCTCACCTGAGATCGGGCAAGAGACCCAGTACTTC. This sequence encodes CASSPEIGQETQYF.

The rearrangement uses TRBV2 and TRBJ1-6; D may be TRBD1 (6 bases). The CDR3 length is 16 residues. The germline V and J ends were trimmed by 5 bases and 10 bases, with 21 bases remaining between them. CDR1 and CDR2 (germline): SNHLY, FYNNEI. Written as DNA, the CDR3 is TGTGCCAGCAGTTCAAGGTGGGCAGGGGATGGGTCACCCCTCCACTTT. Its translation: CASSSRWAGDGSPLHF.

On this clone itself: The sample holds other DNA sequences that translate to the same CDR3. The chain employs TRBV3-1 (or the pseudogene TRBV3-2) and TRBJ1-1; possibly TRBD1 for D (6 bases). V lost 4 bases to trimming and J lost 0 bases, with 9 bases between them. CDR3 size: 14 residues. Germline values: CDR1 LGHDT, CDR2 YNNKEL (reference sequence). The CDR3 region is CASSRGTLNTEAFF. CDR3 sequence (DNA): TGTGCCAGCAGCCGGGGGACATTGAACACTGAAGCTTTCTTT.

In the case of this clone: At the DNA level, this CDR3 is encoded by other sequences in the same sample as well. V gene TRBV29-1 combines with J gene TRBJ2-7; 8 bases map to TRBD1. This CDR3 has 13 amino acids. Germline V CDR1 and CDR2: SQVTM, ANQGSEA. V was clipped by 6 bases and J by 0 bases; unmatched bases: 4. CDR3 residues: CSVGTGTSYEQYF. Written as DNA, the CDR3 is TGCAGCGTCGGGACAGGAACCTCCTACGAGCAGTACTTC.

The V call is TRBV24-1, the J call TRBJ2-1; D perhaps matches TRBD1 (6 bases). CDR1 and CDR2 from the germline V gene are KGHDR and SFDVKD. This CDR3 contains 15 residues. Trimming took off 4 bases at V and 5 bases at J, with 14 bases between the two ends. CDR3 bases: TGTGCCACCAGTGACCCTGACAGGTATAACAATGAGCAGTTCTTC. This translates into CATSDPDRYNNEQFF.

This chain uses TRBV9 with TRBJ2-1; D remains unclear. The V end was cut by 0 bases, the J end by 8 bases, with 15 bases between. CDR3 length equals 15 residues. The germline CDR1 and CDR2 sequences are SGDLS and YYNGEE. In DNA, the CDR3 is TGTGCCAGCAGCGTAGCGGCTAGTTTAAGCTATGAGCAGTTCTTC. Amino acids: CASSVAASLSYEQFF.